The 11 T cell receptor beta chains listed next were all sequenced from one sample in a study of CD8 T cells in ankylosing spondylitis. TCRdb recomputed calls from the 5' RACE reads with MiXCR, one row per CDR3 protein. Of under 15,000 distinct CDR3 sequences listed, over 2.5% are singletons. The sequencing input was blood, either unsorted or a sorted T cell fraction (not recorded which). Receptors originate from a male donor with ankylosing spondylitis or in good health (not recorded which).

This clonotype rates as medium-sized. The chain uses TRBV9 and TRBJ1-5; D gene unclear. The CDR3 extends over 13 amino acids. Trimming removed 5 bases at V and 7 bases at J, with 13 bases between. Germline CDR1 reads SGDLS; CDR2 reads YYNGEE. In DNA, the CDR3 is TGTGCCAGCAGTTCTGGCGTCAGGCAGCCCCAGCATTTT. Translating gives CASSSGVRQPQHF.

This clonotype is termed medium-sized (0.01 to 0.1%). The chain carries TRBV9 and TRBJ1-6, with D unresolved. Germline V lookup: CDR1 SGDLS, CDR2 YYNGEE. The CDR3 runs to 13 residues. The V end was cut by 3 bases, the J end by 10 bases, with 11 bases between. CDR3 amino acids: CASSGGENSPLHF. DNA for the CDR3: TGTGCCAGCAGCGGGGGAGAGAACTCACCCCTCCACTTT. Together with reference TRBV9 and TRBJ1-6, the CDR3 gives the full variable domain: DSGVTQTPKHLITATGQRVTLRCSPRSGDLSVYWYQQSLDQGLQFLIQYYNGEERAKGNILERFSAQQFPDLHSELNLSSLELGDSALYFCASSGGENSPLHFGNGTRLTVT.

This clonotype was recorded many times. CDR3 sequence reads: CASSARTQMNTEAFF. Written as DNA, the CDR3 is TGTGCCAGCAGCGCTCGGACACAGATGAACACTGAAGCTTTCTTT. This rearrangement joins TRBV9 to TRBJ1-1, with D maybe TRBD1 (5 bases). CDR1 is SGDLS, CDR2 YYNGEE, per germline. V shed 3 bases and J shed 0 bases, with 12 bases lying between them. This CDR3 has 15 amino acids.

This clonotype was counted at least ten times. The chain has TRBV9 and TRBJ2-5; 9 bases fit TRBD2. The CDR3 covers 13 residues. CDR1 and CDR2 from the germline V gene are SGDLS and YYNGEE. V was clipped by 1 base and J by 5 bases; unmatched bases: 0. The CDR3 sequence is CASSVSGGETQYF. Written as DNA, the CDR3 is TGTGCCAGCAGCGTAAGCGGGGGGGAGACCCAGTACTTC.

This clonotype was counted at least ten times. The J gene is TRBJ2-7, the V gene TRBV9; no clear D gene. The CDR3 consists of 13 residues. V was trimmed by 4 bases and J by 3 bases, leaving 11 bases between them. CDR1 and CDR2 (germline): SGDLS, YYNGEE. DNA of the CDR3: TGTGCCAGCAGCACCGGACCACTCTACGAGCAGTACTTC. It is translated as CASSTGPLYEQYF. The full variable domain, its missing parts supplied by reference TRBV9 and TRBJ2-7, is DSGVTQTPKHLITATGQRVTLRCSPRSGDLSVYWYQQSLDQGLQFLIQYYNGEERAKGNILERFSAQQFPDLHSELNLSSLELGDSALYFCASSTGPLYEQYFGPGTRLTVT.

This clonotype was observed many times. The chain carries TRBV9 and TRBJ1-2; D unresolved. Germline V lookup: CDR1 SGDLS, CDR2 YYNGEE. V lost 2 bases to trimming and J lost 4 bases, with 18 bases between them. The CDR3 loop spans 16 amino acids. This CDR3 reads CASSVDGYGGVYGYTF. The CDR3 DNA is TGTGCCAGCAGCGTCGACGGGTATGGCGGAGTCTATGGCTACACCTTC.

There are many counts of this clonotype. The chain has TRBV9 and TRBJ2-1, with D possibly being TRBD2 (6 bases). The ends were cut back, 0 bases at V and 2 bases at J, with 12 bases in the middle. Germline V gene lookup returns CDR1 SGDLS and CDR2 YYNGEE. The CDR3 totals 16 residues. In nucleotides, the CDR3 is TGTGCCAGCAGCGTAGGACTAGAGGGGCCCTACAATGAGCAGTTCTTC. Translated, it gives CASSVGLEGPYNEQFF.

This clonotype was counted ten times or more. This chain uses TRBV9 with TRBJ2-3; 7 bases agree with TRBD1. CDR1 is SGDLS, CDR2 YYNGEE, per germline. The CDR3 is 15 amino acids. V trimming: 1 base; J trimming: 4 bases; junction bases outside the gene matches: 6. CDR3: CASSVRQGSADTQYF. For the CDR3, the DNA is TGTGCCAGCAGCGTACGACAGGGAAGCGCAGATACGCAGTATTTT.

In this sample, this clonotype turned up many times. This sequence joins TRBV9 and TRBJ2-1; no clear D. CDR3 length: 13 residues. The V end was cut by 2 bases, the J end by 7 bases, with 10 bases between. Germline assignment: CDR1 SGDLS and CDR2 YYNGEE. DNA of the CDR3: TGTGCCAGCAGCGTCCGTAATGGGAATGAGCAGTTCTTC. Protein sequence: CASSVRNGNEQFF.

This clonotype came up many times. The rearrangement joins TRBV9 to TRBJ1-1; unclear D gene. The CDR3 loop spans 13 amino acids. The ends were cut back, 2 bases at V and 5 bases at J, with 10 bases in the middle. Germline values: CDR1 SGDLS, CDR2 YYNGEE. CDR3 DNA sequence: TGTGCCAGCAGCGTTCGACTAGCAACTGAAGCTTTCTTT. As protein: CASSVRLATEAFF.

This clonotype was found many times. This chain links TRBV9 with TRBJ1-1; D remains ambiguous. The CDR3 is 13 residues long. V lost 3 bases to trimming and J lost 10 bases, with 16 bases between them. Germline CDR1 SGDLS, CDR2 YYNGEE. CDR3 in DNA: TGTGCCAGCAGCGCTCAAGACATGAATGGAGCTTTCTTT. This codes for CASSAQDMNGAFF.